These T cell receptor beta chains were read from a single sample in a study of neoadjuvant anti-PD-1 for oral cavity cancer. Method: immunoSEQ multiplex PCR; TCRdb's copy keeps in-frame clones and lacks some. This sample has several thousand clones, with approximately 70% found just once. The sequences come from PBMCs, collected after nivolumab (anti-PD-1) treatment. The receptors were gathered from a person between 40 and 85 years old with oral cavity squamous cell carcinoma. Both conserved end residues are part of each CDR3. A D gene is named only where the DNA matches it firmly. Size values are once, few and many counts, or a class for expanded clones, and some rows have none.

.	.	TRBV7-2	TRBJ1-6	CASSPDVPVGNSPLHF	TGTGCCAGCAGCCCAGACGTCCCCGTGGGGAATTCACCCCTCCACTTT
.	once	TRBV5-1	TRBJ1-1	CASSLSGTGAEAFF	TGCGCCAGCAGCTTATCGGGGACTGGCGCTGAAGCTTTCTTT
.	.	TRBV4-1	TRBJ1-1	CASSQPGGRVNTEAFF	TGCGCCAGCAGCCAACCCGGGGGCAGGGTGAACACTGAAGCTTTCTTT
.	.	TRBV10-3	TRBJ2-7	CAISEMTGRYEQYF	TGTGCCATCAGTGAGATGACAGGGAGGTACGAGCAGTACTTC
TRBD1	.	TRBV7-9	TRBJ1-5	CASSLVSGGYNQPQHF	TGTGCCAGCAGCTTAGTTTCAGGGGGCTACAATCAGCCCCAGCATTTT
TRBD1	few	TRBV29-1	TRBJ1-1	CSAVRGQEYGEAFF	TGCAGCGCCGTCCGGGGACAGGAGTATGGGGAAGCTTTCTTT
.	.	TRBV7-9	TRBJ1-4	CASSLANRGGEKLFF	TGTGCCAGCAGCTTAGCGAATAGGGGAGGCGAAAAACTGTTTTTT
.	.	TRBV7-2	TRBJ1-5	CASSLDRAAGQPQHF	TGTGCCAGCAGCTTAGACCGGGCAGCAGGGCAGCCCCAGCATTTT
TRBD1	few	TRBV7-9	TRBJ1-6	CASSRDRGLSSLHF	TGTGCCAGCAGCCGGGACAGGGGGTTGAGTTCCCTCCACTTT
TRBD1	.	TRBV15	TRBJ2-7	CATSSDRGYEQYF	TGTGCCACCAGCAGTGACAGGGGCTACGAGCAGTACTTC
.	.	TRBV5-5	TRBJ2-3	CASSLTRNTDTQYF	TGTGCCAGCAGCTTGACAAGAAACACAGATACGCAGTATTTT
TRBD2	.	TRBV19	TRBJ2-7	CASSIGLPAGAYEQYF	TGTGCCAGTAGTATAGGGCTTCCAGCGGGGGCCTACGAGCAGTACTTC
.	.	TRBV5-4	TRBJ2-3	CASSGATPDTQYF	TGTGCCAGCAGCGGCGCAACTCCGGATACGCAGTATTTT
.	.	TRBV12-1	TRBJ2-1	CASSPPSSLNEQFF	TGTGCCAGCAGCCCCCCCAGCAGCCTGAATGAGCAGTTCTTC
TRBD1	.	TRBV25-1	TRBJ1-2	CASSVGDSRPNYGYTF	TGTGCCAGCAGTGTGGGGGACAGCCGTCCGAACTATGGCTACACCTTC
.	.	TRBV18	TRBJ2-7	CASWEISPYEQYF	TGTGCCAGCTGGGAGATCAGTCCCTACGAGCAGTACTTC
TRBD1	few	TRBV6-1	TRBJ1-1	CASNQQGAGEAFF	TGTGCCAGCAACCAACAGGGGGCAGGTGAAGCTTTCTTT
TRBD1	.	TRBV6-1	TRBJ1-2	CASREQTGGVYGYTF	TGTGCCAGCAGGGAACAGACAGGGGGCGTCTATGGCTACACCTTC
TRBD2	.	TRBV28	TRBJ2-2	CASWPAGNPTGELFF	TGTGCCAGCTGGCCAGCGGGGAACCCCACCGGGGAGCTGTTTTTT
.	.	TRBV2	TRBJ1-5	CASSDQGVNQPQHF	TGTGCCAGCAGTGACCAGGGTGTCAATCAGCCCCAGCATTTT
.	.	TRBV4-3	TRBJ1-1	CASSQDWVGVATSTRAFF	TGCGCCAGCAGCCAAGATTGGGTCGGGGTGGCAACCTCTACCAGAGCTTTCTTT
.	.	TRBV14	TRBJ1-2	CASSQGGWDPAWFNYGYTF	TGTGCCAGCAGCCAAGGAGGGTGGGACCCGGCGTGGTTTAACTATGGCTACACCTTC
TRBD2	.	TRBV9	TRBJ2-7	CASSPRGGGSYEQYF	TGTGCCAGCAGCCCACGCGGGGGGGGTAGTTACGAGCAGTACTTC
TRBD1	.	TRBV9	TRBJ1-1	CASSSGQGAIGNTEAFF	TGTGCCAGCAGCTCGGGACAGGGCGCGATTGGGAACACTGAAGCTTTCTTT
TRBD1	.	TRBV19	TRBJ1-2	CASTQGAGGYTF	TGTGCCAGTACCCAGGGGGCTGGTGGCTACACCTTC
TRBD1	.	TRBV19	TRBJ2-2	CASRRDSSTGELFF	TGTGCCAGTAGGAGGGACAGCTCCACCGGGGAGCTGTTTTTT
.	once	TRBV6-5	TRBJ1-3	CASRPGGGNTIYF	TGTGCCAGCCGGCCGGGGGGTGGAAACACCATATATTTT
.	.	TRBV5-4	TRBJ1-3	CASRPGTASGNTIYF	TGTGCCAGCAGGCCCGGGACGGCCTCTGGAAACACCATATATTTT
TRBD1	few	TRBV2	TRBJ2-2	CASSREGQGASTGELFF	TGTGCCAGCAGTAGGGAGGGACAGGGGGCGAGCACCGGGGAGCTGTTTTTT
.	.	TRBV6-6	TRBJ1-3	CASSYSSGNTIYF	TGTGCCAGCAGTTACTCGAGTGGAAACACCATATATTTT
.	few	TRBV7-9	TRBJ1-5	CASSPVEVVNQPQHF	TGTGCCAGCAGCCCAGTGGAGGTCGTCAATCAGCCCCAGCATTTT
.	.	TRBV5-6	TRBJ1-2	CASSPPRTAYYGYTF	TGTGCCAGCAGCCCTCCACGGACAGCGTACTATGGCTACACCTTC
.	.	TRBV7-4	TRBJ1-2	CASSGLGAANYGYTF	TGTGCCAGCAGCGGGTTAGGGGCGGCCAACTATGGCTACACCTTC
TRBD1	.	TRBV7-9	TRBJ2-1	CASLLGGFYDDEQFF	TGTGCCAGCCTTTTAGGGGGCTTCTATGATGATGAGCAGTTCTTC
.	medium-sized	TRBV27	TRBJ1-6	CASSLFQTGGGKRSSPLHF	TGTGCCAGCAGTTTATTTCAAACAGGCGGGGGGAAGAGGAGTTCACCCCTCCACTTT
.	.	TRBV10-3	TRBJ1-5	CAISESNQPQHF	TGTGCCATCAGTGAGTCAAATCAGCCCCAGCATTTT
.	.	TRBV5-1	TRBJ2-1	CASSLEARSSYNEQFF	TGCGCCAGCAGCTTGGAGGCCCGAAGCTCCTACAATGAGCAGTTCTTC
TRBD1	.	TRBV27	TRBJ1-5	CASSSHGTGGHRSNQPQHF	TGTGCCAGCAGTTCCCATGGGACAGGGGGACATAGGAGCAATCAGCCCCAGCATTTT
.	.	TRBV11-2	TRBJ2-7	CASSPDRAEGEQYF	TGTGCCAGCAGTCCCGACCGGGCCGAAGGCGAGCAGTACTTC
TRBD1	.	TRBV5-4	TRBJ2-5	CASSLLGQGRKETQYF	TGTGCCAGCAGCTTGCTGGGACAGGGGCGAAAAGAGACCCAGTACTTC
TRBD1	large	TRBV11-2	TRBJ1-2	CASSPRVDRRGQDYGYTF	TGTGCCAGCAGCCCCCGCGTCGATAGGAGGGGGCAGGACTATGGCTACACCTTC
TRBD1	.	TRBV30	TRBJ1-3	CAWSWTGDSGNTIYF	TGTGCCTGGAGTTGGACAGGGGACTCTGGAAACACCATATATTTT
.	.	TRBV2	TRBJ1-2	CASGTGHNYGYTF	TGTGCCAGCGGGACGGGACACAACTATGGCTACACCTTC
.	.	TRBV28	TRBJ1-2	CASSLAADKYGYTF	TGTGCCAGCAGTTTAGCCGCCGACAAGTATGGCTACACCTTC
TRBD1	.	TRBV6-4	TRBJ2-2	CASSDGTGGGELFF	TGTGCCAGCAGTGACGGGACAGGGGGCGGGGAGCTGTTTTTT
TRBD1	.	TRBV29-1	TRBJ1-4	CSVALLGQGNEKLFF	TGCAGCGTCGCCCTCCTGGGACAGGGTAATGAAAAACTGTTTTTT
.	.	TRBV6-5	TRBJ2-5	CASSYRAGRETQYF	TGTGCCAGCAGTTACAGGGCAGGGCGAGAGACCCAGTACTTC
TRBD2	few	TRBV9	TRBJ2-1	CASSERLLANEQFF	TGTGCCAGCAGTGAACGGCTACTAGCGAATGAGCAGTTCTTC
TRBD1	.	TRBV28	TRBJ1-6	CASRLDRGRSPLHF	TGTGCCAGCAGACTCGACAGGGGGCGTTCACCCCTCCACTTT
.	.	TRBV7-2	TRBJ2-2	CASSAYRETGELFF	TGTGCCAGCAGCGCCTACAGGGAGACCGGGGAGCTGTTTTTT
.	.	TRBV10-3	TRBJ2-3	CAIRVLSTDTQYF	TGTGCCATCAGAGTGTTGAGCACAGATACGCAGTATTTT
TRBD1	.	TRBV4-2	TRBJ1-2	CASSQSVRDRANYGYTF	TGTGCCAGCAGCCAATCGGTCCGGGACAGAGCTAACTATGGCTACACCTTC